A selection of T cell receptor beta chains follows, all from one sample in a study of T cells in Graves' hyperthyroidism and ophthalmopathy. TCRdb ran MiXCR on the multiplex PCR reads and lists one entry per CDR3 protein. The repertoire consists of over 350,000 distinct CDR3 sequences, with approximately 18% occurring once and the leading ten covering 40%. Sequenced: blood. These receptors originate from a man younger than 35 with Graves' ophthalmopathy. Both conserved end residues are part of each CDR3. A D gene is named only where the DNA matches it firmly. The size field is filled for only some rows; it gives once, few, many or a size class.

>-|TRBD1|TRBJ2-7|TRBV7-9|14
CASSSDRGQDEQYF
TGTGCCAGCAGCTCGGACAGGGGGCAGGACGAGCAGTACTTC
>-|TRBD2|TRBJ2-5|TRBV9|16
CASSVAPAGGKETQYF
TGTGCCAGCAGCGTGGCCCCAGCGGGGGGTAAAGAGACCCAGTACTTC
>few|TRBD1|TRBJ2-7|TRBV20-1|13
CSARTGEGYEQYF
TGCAGTGCTAGGACAGGGGAAGGTTACGAGCAGTACTTC
>many|-|TRBJ2-7|TRBV24-1|13
CATQDSNSYEQYF
TGTGCCACGCAAGACAGCAATTCCTACGAGCAGTACTTC
>many|-|TRBJ1-5|TRBV7-9|14
CASSPQGTNQPQHF
TGTGCCAGCAGTCCACAGGGAACGAATCAGCCCCAGCATTTT
>-|-|TRBJ2-7|TRBV3-1|15
CASSPWGQGGYEQYF
TGTGCCAGCAGCCCCTGGGGGCAGGGGGGCTACGAGCAGTACTTC
>-|TRBD1|TRBJ2-5|TRBV9|14
CAVSGQGAQETQYF
TGTGCCGTCTCGGGACAGGGGGCGCAAGAGACCCAGTACTTC
>few|-|TRBJ2-1|TRBV7-3|14
CASSLMHFGGEQFF
TGTGCCAGCAGCTTAATGCACTTCGGAGGTGAGCAGTTCTTC
>few|-|TRBJ1-1|TRBV19|16
CASSMIPGITRTEAFF
TGTGCCAGTAGTATGATACCTGGAATTACGAGGACTGAAGCTTTCTTT
>many|-|TRBJ1-2|TRBV28|13
CASIDGTAYGYTF
TGTGCCAGCATCGACGGCACGGCCTATGGCTACACCTTC
>few|-|TRBJ2-5|TRBV6-1|14
CASSIRGLQETQYF
TGTGCCAGCAGCATTCGCGGGCTCCAAGAGACCCAGTACTTC
>-|-|TRBJ2-1|TRBV20-1|18
CSANPVTGGISSYNEQFF
TGCAGTGCTAATCCGGTCACCGGGGGCATTTCCTCCTACAATGAGCAGTTCTTC
>many|TRBD1|TRBJ1-1|TRBV5-1|19
CASSKVGGGQIPTEGEAFF
TGCGCCAGCAGCAAGGTGGGGGGGGGACAGATACCGACCGAGGGTGAAGCTTTCTTT
>many|TRBD1|TRBJ1-5|TRBV28|17
CASRRGQGADSNQPQHF
TGTGCCAGCAGGAGGGGACAGGGGGCGGACAGCAATCAGCCCCAGCATTTT
>-|-|TRBJ2-3|TRBV10-3|14
CAIHSGGRGDTQYF
TGTGCCATCCACTCAGGAGGGCGGGGAGATACGCAGTATTTT
>few|TRBD2|TRBJ2-5|TRBV5-8|17
CASSLAGAGALLPTQYF
TGTGCCAGCAGCTTGGCTGGAGCGGGGGCCCTACTCCCGACCCAGTACTTC
>many|-|TRBJ2-1|TRBV5-1|16
CASSGPGGGDYNEQFF
TGCGCCAGCAGCGGGCCTGGGGGGGGCGATTACAATGAGCAGTTCTTC
>once|-|TRBJ1-4|TRBV27|14
CASIQGRTNEKLFF
TGTGCCAGCATACAAGGGCGGACTAATGAAAAACTGTTTTTT
>many|-|TRBJ2-3|TRBV7-8|13
CASSPRTGLVQYF
TGTGCCAGCAGCCCACGGACGGGATTGGTGCAGTATTTT
>few|-|TRBJ1-5|TRBV12-3/TRBV12-4|15
CASSSEGYRNQPQHF
TGTGCCAGCAGTTCTGAGGGGTATCGCAATCAGCCCCAGCATTTT
>many|-|TRBJ2-3|TRBV11-3|13
CASSYSPRDTQYF
TGTGCCAGCAGCTATAGCCCTCGGGATACGCAGTATTTT
>few|-|TRBJ1-4|TRBV6-1|15
CASSHQGSSGEKLFF
TGTGCCAGCAGTCACCAAGGGTCCTCGGGTGAAAAACTGTTTTTT
>-|TRBD1|TRBJ2-7|TRBV13|15
CASRGGQGVFYEQYF
TGTGCCAGCAGGGGGGGACAGGGGGTTTTTTACGAGCAGTACTTC
>-|-|TRBJ2-3|TRBV27|15
CASSLYLPTTDTQYF
TGTGCCAGCAGTCTCTATCTCCCTACCACAGATACGCAGTATTTT
>many|-|TRBJ1-1|TRBV2|13
CAGKQGLNTEAFF
TGTGCCGGTAAACAGGGTTTGAACACTGAAGCTTTCTTT
>many|-|TRBJ1-1|TRBV11-1|15
CASSLEGGVNTEAFF
TGTGCCAGCAGCCTCGAAGGGGGAGTGAACACTGAAGCTTTCTTT
>many|TRBD1|TRBJ1-5|TRBV20-1|15
CSAPTTGDINQPQHF
TGCAGTGCTCCTACCACAGGGGACATAAATCAGCCCCAGCATTTT
>-|-|TRBJ2-5|TRBV5-5|14
CASSASGGEETQYF
TGTGCCAGCAGCGCGTCCGGGGGAGAAGAGACCCAGTACTTC
>-|-|TRBJ1-4|TRBV18|14
CASSDRSTNEKLFF
TGTGCCAGCTCAGATCGGTCAACTAATGAAAAACTGTTTTTT
>-|TRBD1|TRBJ2-7|TRBV5-1|14
CANERGQGTYEQYF
TGCGCCAACGAACGGGGACAGGGGACCTACGAGCAGTACTTC
>once|TRBD1|TRBJ1-6|TRBV5-1|14
CASSWGQHNSPPHF
TGCGCCAGCAGCTGGGGACAGCATAATTCACCCCCCCACTTT
>many|-|TRBJ2-3|TRBV3-1|14
CASSQGAFTDTQYF
TGTGCCAGCAGCCAAGGGGCGTTTACAGATACGCAGTATTTT
>few|-|TRBJ2-1|TRBV5-6|12
CASSYTRDEQFF
TGTGCCAGCAGCTACACTAGGGATGAGCAGTTCTTC
>many|TRBD1|TRBJ1-2|TRBV2|13
CASSDGTVGGYTF
TGTGCCAGCAGCGACGGGACAGTTGGTGGCTACACCTTC
>-|-|TRBJ2-2|TRBV5-1|14
CASSLLGDTGELFF
TGCGCCAGCAGCTTGTTAGGGGACACCGGGGAGCTGTTTTTT
>-|TRBD1|TRBJ1-1|TRBV4-1|18
CASSQDVQLTGANTEAFF
TGCGCCAGCAGCCAAGATGTCCAACTTACAGGGGCGAACACTGAAGCTTTCTTT
>many|-|TRBJ1-2|TRBV5-1|14
CASSFGTRQDGYTF
TGCGCCAGCAGCTTTGGAACCCGACAGGATGGCTACACCTTC
>-|-|TRBJ1-5|TRBV20-1|13
CSAREQGLQPQHF
TGCAGTGCTAGAGAGCAGGGTCTCCAGCCCCAGCATTTT
>-|-|TRBJ1-4|TRBV5-1|15
CASSLDRQPNEKLFF
TGCGCCAGCAGCTTGGACAGGCAGCCAAATGAAAAACTGTTTTTT
>-|-|TRBJ1-3|TRBV14|11
CASSQERLSYF
TGTGCCAGCAGCCAAGAGAGACTGTCCTATTTT
>few|TRBD2|TRBJ2-3|TRBV4-1|16
CASSQETGTNTDTQYF
TGCGCCAGCAGCCAAGAGACCGGGACTAACACAGATACGCAGTATTTT
>-|TRBD2|TRBJ2-2|TRBV5-1|16
CASSERGGTNTGELFF
TGCGCCAGCTCAGAACGCGGGGGAACTAACACCGGGGAGCTGTTTTTT
>-|-|TRBJ1-1|TRBV20-1|13
CSALDSMNTEAFF
TGCAGTGCTCTTGACAGTATGAACACTGAAGCTTTCTTT
>many|-|TRBJ1-2|TRBV20-1|13
CRLLSEAGVGYTF
TGCAGACTCCTCTCCGAGGCAGGGGTCGGCTACACCTTC
>many|TRBD1|TRBJ1-4|TRBV28|14
CASSSGQGDEKLFF
TGTGCCAGCAGTTCAGGACAGGGAGATGAAAAACTGTTTTTT
>-|-|TRBJ2-7|TRBV18|14
CASSQSVGEVEQYF
TGTGCCAGCTCACAGTCCGTAGGGGAGGTCGAGCAGTACTTC
>many|-|TRBJ2-7|TRBV11-2|17
CASSLEASGLSSYEQYF
TGTGCCAGCAGCTTAGAGGCCTCGGGCCTGAGCTCCTACGAGCAGTACTTC
>many|-|TRBJ1-6|TRBV12-3/TRBV12-4|13
CATGTTRGSPLHF
TGTGCCACCGGGACTACGAGGGGATCACCCCTCCACTTT
>once|TRBD2|TRBJ2-1|TRBV2|19
CASGGSGGALFSSYNEQFF
TGTGCCAGCGGAGGTAGCGGGGGGGCCCTTTTTAGCTCCTACAATGAGCAGTTCTTC
>-|-|TRBJ2-7|TRBV5-1|14
CASSTHTEDYEQYF
TGCGCCAGCAGCACCCACACAGAAGACTACGAGCAGTACTTC
>-|-|TRBJ1-1|TRBV9|18
CASSVVAGTNRAGTEAFF
TGTGCCAGCAGCGTAGTGGCGGGGACGAATCGAGCGGGCACTGAAGCTTTCTTT
>few|TRBD2|TRBJ2-3|TRBV2|16
CASSEAWGGSTDAQYF
TGTGCCAGCAGTGAAGCATGGGGGGGAAGCACAGATGCGCAGTATTTT
>many|TRBD1|TRBJ2-7|TRBV20-1|13
CSARRTGGHEQYF
TGCAGTGCTAGGAGGACAGGGGGCCACGAGCAGTACTTC
>few|TRBD1|TRBJ2-2|TRBV24-1|16
CATGAETGGHTGELFF
TGTGCCACCGGGGCGGAGACAGGGGGCCACACCGGGGAGCTGTTTTTT